These 30 T cell receptor beta chains came from one sample sequenced in a study of control samples from healthy donors and cancer patients. Generated by immunoSEQ multiplex PCR, the TCRdb table keeps only in-frame clones and is missing some. The sample includes about 150,000 clones, under 90% seen only once; the top ten take more than 4%. Sequenced material: blood. The receptors originated from a man aged 25-45 years in good health.

The V call is TRBV5-4, the J call TRBJ1-1, with a possible D match to TRBD1 (6 bases). The CDR3 is made up of 13 amino acids. Germline CDR1 is SGHNT and CDR2 is YYREEE (reference sequence). V was shortened by 4 bases and J by 4 bases, with 11 bases between the two germline ends. This CDR3 reads CASSVNRATEAFF. The CDR3 nucleotides are TGTGCCAGCAGCGTAAACAGGGCCACTGAAGCTTTCTTT.

This clone showed up just a few times. This chain joins TRBV11-2 and TRBJ2-7; D might be TRBD2 (6 bases). The ends were cut back, 3 bases at V and 3 bases at J, with 15 bases in the middle. CDR1 is SGHAT and CDR2 is FQNNGV in the germline V gene. The CDR3 loop spans 15 amino acids. CDR3 DNA sequence: TGTGCCAGCAGCTTTAGGGTTAGCGGAGACTACGAGCAGTACTTC. Residues: CASSFRVSGDYEQYF.

The V and J genes are TRBV29-1 and TRBJ2-2; 7 bases line up with TRBD2. The CDR3 is 15 amino acids. The germline V gene has CDR1 SQVTM and CDR2 ANQGSEA. With V trimmed by 0 bases and J by 2 bases, 3 bases remained unmatched. The CDR3 nucleotides are TGCAGCGTTGAAGAGGCGGGGGTTAACACCGGGGAGCTGTTTTTT. Amino acids: CSVEEAGVNTGELFF.

The genes are TRBV11-3 and TRBJ2-7; TRBD2 agrees at 11 bases. Germline-derived CDR1 and CDR2 are SGHNT and YENEEA. The ends lost 4 bases at V and 4 bases at J; junction bases unmatched: 12. This CDR3 is built from 17 residues. The CDR3 DNA reads TGTGCCAGCAGCTCGGACTCTTGGGGGACTAGCGGATACGAGCAGTACTTC. Protein sequence: CASSSDSWGTSGYEQYF.

This sequence joins TRBV29-1 and TRBJ1-2, with TRBD1 matching 7 bases. CDR3 size: 12 residues. The V segment lost 4 bases and the J segment 5 bases; nucleotides outside the gene matches: 4. Germline-derived CDR1 and CDR2 are SQVTM and ANQGSEA. The CDR3 region has the DNA TGCAGCGTTGGGGAACAGGGGTATGGCTACACCTTC. This sequence encodes CSVGEQGYGYTF.

The chain recombines TRBV5-1 with TRBJ1-4; 7 nucleotides line up with TRBD1. The ends lost 7 bases at V and 8 bases at J; junction bases unmatched: 14. Germline V CDR1 and CDR2: SGHRS, YFSETQ. CDR3 length: 15 residues. The CDR3 DNA reads TGCGCCAGCGCCGGTGGGACAGAGGGGAGAGAAAAACTGTTTTTT. This translates into CASAGGTEGREKLFF.

This clone was observed a few times. The chain uses TRBV6-5 and TRBJ2-5; D remains ambiguous. The CDR3 is made up of 13 amino acids. Per germline, CDR1 MNHEY and CDR2 SVGAGI. The germline V and J ends were trimmed by 4 bases and 2 bases, with 8 bases remaining between them. The chain's CDR3 is CASSFGPQETQYF. The CDR3 DNA reads as TGTGCCAGCAGTTTCGGACCTCAAGAGACCCAGTACTTC.

This clone came up many times. The V gene is TRBV24-1, the J gene TRBJ2-2; D perhaps matches TRBD2 (7 bases). The V gene's germline CDR1 is KGHDR and CDR2 SFDVKD. V lost 5 bases, J lost 3 bases, and 18 bases lay in between. CDR3 length: 17 amino acids. CDR3 in amino acids: CATSVQGGTIDTGELFF. The DNA of the CDR3 is TGTGCCACCAGTGTTCAGGGAGGGACAATTGACACCGGGGAGCTGTTTTTT.

CDR3 coding DNA: TGTGCCAGCAGTTCTCTCCGGGACAGGGGGCTCGAGCAGTACTTC. This sequence encodes CASSSLRDRGLEQYF. The rearrangement uses TRBV6-2 or TRBV6-3 and TRBJ2-7; 12 positions match TRBD1. V lost 4 bases to trimming and J lost 6 bases; unmatched junction nucleotides: 7. Germline values: CDR1 MNHEY, CDR2 SVGEGT. The CDR3 is 15 residues long.

This chain joins TRBV11-2 and TRBJ1-5, with TRBD1 identical over 9 bases. CDR1 is SGHAT, CDR2 FQNNGV, per germline. CDR3 size: 15 residues. The ends lost 4 bases at V and 5 bases at J; junction bases unmatched: 6. The CDR3 region is CASSSSRTGDQPQHF. The CDR3 DNA reads TGTGCCAGCAGCTCCTCCCGGACAGGGGATCAGCCCCAGCATTTT.

The gene calls are TRBV3-1 (or the pseudogene TRBV3-2) and TRBJ2-3; no clear D. Trimming removed 11 bases at V and 10 bases at J, with 7 bases between. Germline assignment: CDR1 LGHDT and CDR2 YNNKEL (reference sequence). This CDR3 spans 8 amino acids. The CDR3 loop is CAGRSQYF. DNA of the CDR3: TGTGCCGGTCGGTCGCAGTATTTT.

The chain combines TRBV18 with TRBJ2-3; TRBD1 aligns across 8 bases. V was pared by 2 bases and J by 5 bases, with 9 bases of the junction left unmatched. The CDR3 runs to 16 residues. Germline V gene sequence: CDR1 KGHSH, CDR2 LQKENI. The DNA of the CDR3 is TGTGCCAGCTCACCAGTAGGGACAGGAGGAAAAGATACGCAGTATTTT. Amino acid sequence: CASSPVGTGGKDTQYF.

The count of this clone is one. Other DNA sequences of this sample code for an identical CDR3. The rearrangement links TRBV5-1 to TRBJ2-1; tentatively, D is TRBD1 or TRBD2 (5 bases each). Germline V gene data show CDR1 as SGHRS and CDR2 as YFSETQ. The CDR3 length is 14 residues. V was clipped by 0 bases and J by 6 bases, with 10 bases between them. CDR3 DNA: TGCGCCAGCAGCTTGGAAGGGGCGGGCAATGAGCAGTTCTTC. Translated, it gives CASSLEGAGNEQFF.

The chain has TRBV15 and TRBJ1-5, with D uncertain. This CDR3 spans 12 amino acids. Trimming cost V 7 bases and J 0 bases, with 4 bases left between them. Looked up from germline, CDR1 is LNHNV and CDR2 is YYDKDF (reference sequence). CDR3 amino acids: CATTDSNQPQHF. The CDR3 region has the DNA TGTGCCACCACAGATAGCAATCAGCCCCAGCATTTT.

This chain connects TRBV25-1 to TRBJ1-1; TRBD1 might be the D (6 bases). The CDR3 runs to 12 residues. CDR1 is MGHDK, CDR2 SYGVNS, per germline. V lost 8 bases and J lost 10, with 17 bases in between. The CDR3 sequence is CASVTQGNLAFF. As DNA, the CDR3 is TGTGCCAGCGTCACTCAGGGGAACTTAGCTTTCTTT. The full variable domain, completed using reference TRBV25-1 and TRBJ1-1, is EADIYQTPRYLVIGTGKKITLECSQTMGHDKMYWYQQDPGMELHLIHYSYGVNSTEKGDLSSESTVSRIRTEHFPLTLESARPSHTSQYLCASVTQGNLAFFGQGTRLTVV.

The chain combines TRBV2 with TRBJ1-1; perhaps TRBD1 as D (6 bases). CDR3 size: 14 residues. With 7 bases removed from V and 5 bases from J, the gap between germline ends came to 17 bases. The germline gives CDR1 SNHLY, CDR2 FYNNEI. CDR3 sequence: CASNRQEVGTEAFF. The CDR3 DNA sequence: TGTGCCAGCAACCGACAGGAGGTGGGGACTGAAGCTTTCTTT.

The CDR3 loop is CASSESSGGANEQYF. In DNA form, the CDR3 reads TGTGCCAGCAGTGAGTCCAGCGGGGGGGCAAACGAGCAGTACTTC. This chain joins TRBV2 and TRBJ2-7; 10 bases agree with TRBD2. Germline trimming cut 3 bases from V and 5 bases from J; bases unmatched to any gene: 7. Germline V CDR1 and CDR2: SNHLY, FYNNEI. The CDR3 is 15 amino acids. Combining the CDR3 with reference TRBV2 and TRBJ2-7 gives the whole variable domain EPEVTQTPSHQVTQMGQEVILRCVPISNHLYFYWYRQILGQKVEFLVSFYNNEISEKSEIFDDQFSVERPDGSNFTLKIRSTKLEDSAMYFCASSESSGGANEQYFGPGTRLTVT.

The rearrangement uses TRBV11-2 and TRBJ2-7; possibly TRBD1 or TRBD2 for D (5 bases each). Trimming cost V 6 bases and J 3 bases, with 15 bases left between them. CDR3 length: 14 amino acids. Germline V gene sequence: CDR1 SGHAT, CDR2 FQNNGV. CDR3 residues: CASRGSGQDYEQYF. CDR3 coding DNA: TGTGCCAGCAGGGGCTCGGGGCAGGACTACGAGCAGTACTTC.

The chain uses TRBV11-3 and TRBJ2-3; the match to TRBD1 covers 7 bases. The trim removed 5 bases at V and 2 bases at J, leaving 4 bases unmatched. Per the germline V gene, CDR1 is SGHNT and CDR2 is YENEEA. The CDR3 contains 14 residues. CDR3 sequence (DNA): TGTGCCAGCAGCGACAGGGCCACCACAGATACGCAGTATTTT. Translating gives CASSDRATTDTQYF.

This chain links TRBV10-3 with TRBJ2-3, with unresolved D. CDR3 size: 13 residues. Trimming took off 11 bases at V and 4 bases at J, with 16 bases between the two ends. CDR1 is ENHRY, CDR2 SYGVKD, per germline. DNA of the CDR3: TGTGCCGTCTTAACCCCGGGCGCAGATACGCAGTATTTT. Encoded protein: CAVLTPGADTQYF.

V is TRBV19 and J is TRBJ2-3, with D possibly called TRBD1 or TRBD2 (5 bases each). Germline V gene sequence: CDR1 LNHDA, CDR2 SQIVND (reference sequence). The ends were cut back, 5 bases at V and 0 bases at J, with 9 bases in the middle. This CDR3 has 14 amino acids. CDR3 protein: CASSFGASTDTQYF. The CDR3 DNA sequence: TGTGCCAGTAGTTTCGGGGCTAGCACAGATACGCAGTATTTT.

The gene calls are TRBV3-1 (or the pseudogene TRBV3-2) and TRBJ1-6; no reliable D call. With 2 bases removed from V and 10 bases from J, the gap between germline ends came to 9 bases. The length of the CDR3 is 13 residues. CDR1 LGHDT and CDR2 YNNKEL come from the germline V gene (reference sequence). CDR3 nucleotide sequence: TGTGCCAGCAGCCAAACGGGAACATCACCCCTCCACTTT. Translated: CASSQTGTSPLHF.

Here the CDR3 reads CASSEGARNQPQHF. In DNA form, the CDR3 reads TGTGCCAGCAGTGAAGGGGCCCGAAATCAGCCCCAGCATTTT. The V call is TRBV6-1, the J call TRBJ1-5; no clear D gene. The V end lost 1 base, the J end lost 4 bases, and 8 bases lay between the germline ends. This CDR3 comprises 14 residues. The germline CDR1 and CDR2 sequences are MNHNS and SASEGT.

The chain combines TRBV21-1 with TRBJ2-7; the table names TRBD1, a call not compared with the DNA. TRBV21-1 is labeled a pseudogene. The length of the CDR3 is 10 residues. The CDR3 loop reads CASSNRALYF. The CDR3 DNA reads TGTGCCAGCAGCAACAGGGCCCTGTACTTC.

About this clone itself: Relative to the germline gene, one junction end is altered; a read error may explain this. The chain joins TRBV10-2 to TRBJ2-7, with 10 bases that match TRBD1. Germline V gene lookup returns CDR1 WSHSY and CDR2 SAAADI. The CDR3 spans 16 residues. The CDR3 is CASKPGQGFFSDEQYF. DNA of the CDR3: TGCGCCAGCAAACCGGGACAGGGGTTTTTCTCCGACGAGCAGTACTTC.

J is TRBJ2-5 and V is TRBV5-1; 10 bases are shared with TRBD2. CDR1 and CDR2 (germline): SGHRS, YFSETQ. The CDR3 loop spans 16 amino acids. The V gene end was trimmed by 3 bases and the J gene end by 1 base; junction bases not matched to a gene: 6. CDR3 loop: CASSSGQREGQETQYF. The CDR3 DNA reads as TGCGCCAGCAGCTCAGGTCAGCGGGAGGGCCAAGAGACCCAGTACTTC. The complete variable domain, with remaining parts taken from reference TRBV5-1 and TRBJ2-5, reads KAGVTQTPRYLIKTRGQQVTLSCSPISGHRSVSWYQQTPGQGLQFLFEYFSETQRNKGNFPGRFSGRQFSNSRSEMNVSTLELGDSALYLCASSSGQREGQETQYFGPGTRLLVL.

The chain links TRBV9 to TRBJ2-7, with 8 nucleotides matching TRBD1. Germline V gives CDR1 SGDLS, CDR2 YYNGEE. The CDR3 is 15 amino acids. With 0 bases clipped from V and 2 bases from J, the junction kept 4 bases outside the gene matches. Here the CDR3 reads CASSVAPGQAYEQYF. The CDR3 bases are TGTGCCAGCAGCGTAGCCCCGGGACAGGCCTACGAGCAGTACTTC.

V and J are TRBV24-1 and TRBJ1-4; 8 positions agree with TRBD1. Per the germline V gene, CDR1 is KGHDR and CDR2 is SFDVKD. V was clipped by 4 bases and J by 5 bases; unmatched bases: 2. The CDR3 runs 14 residues. This CDR3 is CATSDRTGNEKLFF. The CDR3 DNA follows: TGTGCCACCAGTGACCGGACAGGGAATGAAAAACTGTTTTTT.

The chain couples TRBV19 to TRBJ2-1; 7 nucleotides line up with TRBD2. The CDR3 has 16 amino acids. Per germline, CDR1 LNHDA and CDR2 SQIVND (reference sequence). The junction had 18 bases not matched to a gene; V was cut back by 6 bases and J by 10 bases. CDR3: CASSDSGSGRLDEQFF. In DNA form, the CDR3 reads TGTGCCAGTAGCGATAGCGGGTCAGGAAGATTAGACGAGCAGTTCTTC.

The V and J genes are TRBV12-3 or TRBV12-4 and TRBJ2-3; tentative D call: TRBD1 (5 bases). The CDR3 has 13 amino acids. The ends were cut back, 8 bases at V and 0 bases at J, with 9 bases in the middle. CDR3: CASADSSTDTQYF. The DNA for the CDR3 is TGTGCCAGCGCAGACAGCAGCACAGATACGCAGTATTTT.